A single sample is the source of the 17 T cell receptor beta chains below, sequenced in a study of PD-L1 blockade in urothelial cancer. The sample's time point: pretreatment peripheral blood. TCRdb's copy holds only in-frame clones and misses some; the assay was immunoSEQ multiplex PCR. The sample has 49,000 or so clones, about four fifths seen once. Here the sequenced sample was PBMCs, taken around atezolizumab (anti-PD-L1) treatment. These receptors were obtained from a man between 65 and 85 years old with urothelial cancer.

The chain recombines TRBV10-3 with TRBJ2-5; perhaps TRBD2 as D (5 bases). Trimming cost V 2 bases and J 3 bases, with 10 bases left between them. The CDR3 loop spans 14 amino acids. CDR1 ENHRY and CDR2 SYGVKD come from the germline V gene. The CDR3 nucleotides read TGTGCCATCAGTGAGGAGGGTGGGGAAGAGACCCAGTACTTC. Residues: CAISEEGGEETQYF.

This chain joins TRBV27 and TRBJ2-2; 9 bases are shared with TRBD1. Trimming removed 6 bases from V and 0 bases from J; junction bases left unmatched: 11. CDR1 is MNHEY, CDR2 SMNVEV, per germline (reference sequence). The CDR3 is made up of 18 amino acids. In nucleotides, the CDR3 is TGTGCCAGCAGCCCGAACCTCGGACAGGGGCCGAACACCGGGGAGCTGTTTTTT. This gives the protein CASSPNLGQGPNTGELFF.

Ten or more counts support this clone. The CDR3 nucleotides read TGTGCCAGCAGTCCCTTCACAGGGCCCGGGGAGCTGTTTTTT. The encoded protein is CASSPFTGPGELFF. The V and J genes are TRBV27 and TRBJ2-2; D possibly corresponds to TRBD1 (6 bases). The germline V gene has CDR1 MNHEY and CDR2 SMNVEV (reference sequence). V lost 5 bases to trimming and J lost 6 bases, with 13 bases between them. The length of the CDR3 is 14 residues.

This clone was counted once. The genes are TRBV5-1 and TRBJ1-3; D unresolved. CDR1 and CDR2 (germline): SGHRS, YFSETQ. Trimming left V 2 bases short and J 0 bases short, with 9 bases between. This CDR3 is built from 15 residues. DNA of the CDR3: TGCGCCAGCAGCTTAGCGCCAGCCTCTGGAAACACCATATATTTT. Protein: CASSLAPASGNTIYF.

This clone was seen just once. This rearrangement joins TRBV11-3 to TRBJ1-2, with 9 nucleotides matching TRBD1. The CDR3 loop spans 13 amino acids. J was trimmed by 4 bases and V by 3 bases; bases with no gene match: 0. The germline gives CDR1 SGHNT, CDR2 YENEEA. CDR3 sequence reads: CASSLTGGYGYTF. The CDR3 bases are TGTGCCAGCAGCTTGACAGGGGGCTATGGCTACACCTTC. Using reference TRBV11-3 and TRBJ1-2 for the parts outside the CDR3, the full variable domain is EAGVVQSPRYKIIEKKQPVAFWCNPISGHNTLYWYLQNLGQGPELLIRYENEEAVDDSQLPKDRFSAERLKGVDSTLKIQPAELGDSAVYLCASSLTGGYGYTFGSGTRLTVV.

The chain has TRBV2 and TRBJ2-2; a possible D gene is TRBD2 (5 bases). CDR1 SNHLY and CDR2 FYNNEI come from the germline V gene. V lost 6 bases, J lost 6 bases, and 8 bases lay in between. There are 12 residues in the CDR3. CDR3 residues: CASRVRAGELFF. DNA for the CDR3: TGTGCCAGCAGGGTGCGGGCCGGGGAGCTGTTTTTT.

The V gene is TRBV10-3, the J gene TRBJ1-5; D is perhaps TRBD1 (6 bases). Germline V gene data show CDR1 as ENHRY and CDR2 as SYGVKD. The CDR3 contains 13 residues. With 3 bases removed from V and 4 bases from J, the gap between germline ends came to 7 bases. The CDR3 region is CAISDGQNQPQHF. The DNA for the CDR3 is TGTGCCATCAGTGACGGACAGAATCAGCCCCAGCATTTT.

The genes are TRBV29-1 and TRBJ2-2, with D possibly TRBD2 on 6 matching bases. The CDR3 extends over 15 amino acids. The V end lost 7 bases, the J end lost 5 bases, and 20 bases lay between the germline ends. The V gene's germline CDR1 is SQVTM and CDR2 ANQGSEA. This chain's CDR3 is CSAGWARGGTGELFF. The CDR3 DNA sequence: TGCAGCGCCGGGTGGGCCCGGGGAGGAACCGGGGAGCTGTTTTTT.

This clone occurred a few times. This rearrangement joins TRBV7-9 to TRBJ2-7; 8 positions agree with TRBD2. CDR1 and CDR2 (germline): SEHNR, FQNEAQ (reference sequence). The junction had 10 bases not matched to a gene; V was cut back by 7 bases and J by 5 bases. This CDR3 region has 14 residues. The chain's CDR3 is CASTSGGLVNEQYF. The CDR3 coding sequence is TGTGCCAGCACCTCGGGGGGGTTAGTCAACGAGCAGTACTTC.

The chain carries TRBV27 and TRBJ1-1, with a weak D call TRBD1 (5 bases). CDR1 is MNHEY and CDR2 is SMNVEV in the germline V gene (reference sequence). The CDR3 is 13 amino acids. Trimming cost V 5 bases and J 5 bases, with 12 bases left between them. For the CDR3, the DNA is TGTGCCAGCAGTCAGGGAGGAAGGACTGAAGCTTTCTTT. Amino acids: CASSQGGRTEAFF.

The chain couples TRBV5-1 to TRBJ1-1; 7 nucleotides match TRBD1. Germline V gene sequence: CDR1 SGHRS, CDR2 YFSETQ. V lost 0 bases, J lost 4 bases, and 6 bases stayed unmatched. The length of the CDR3 is 15 residues. The CDR3 is CASSLGQGSGTEAFF. For the CDR3, the DNA is TGCGCCAGCAGCTTGGGACAGGGCTCGGGCACTGAAGCTTTCTTT.

The gene calls are TRBV18 and TRBJ1-4, with unresolved D. Per germline, CDR1 KGHSH and CDR2 LQKENI. The CDR3 has 18 amino acids. The germline V and J ends were trimmed by 3 bases and 5 bases, with 22 bases remaining between them. Here the CDR3 DNA reads TGTGCCAGCTCACCGCTCCCCCATCGGCCGGAGGGAAATGAAAAACTGTTTTTT. Protein product: CASSPLPHRPEGNEKLFF.

Of note for this clone: A read error may be the cause here, since a much bigger clone is one base away. Other DNA sequences within the sample encode an identical CDR3. This sequence joins TRBV2 and TRBJ1-4; 7 positions match TRBD1. The germline V gene has CDR1 SNHLY and CDR2 FYNNEI. This CDR3 region has 15 residues. Losses at the gene ends were 1 base for V and 8 bases for J; bases not matched to a gene: 7. The CDR3 DNA is TGTGCCAGCAGTGAAGAGGGGGCTTTAAGAGAAAAACTGTTTTTT. The encoded protein is CASSEEGALREKLFF.

V is TRBV28 and J is TRBJ1-4; D not resolved. The germline V gene has CDR1 MDHEN and CDR2 SYDVKM. Trimming cost V 3 bases and J 8 bases, with 10 bases left between them. The CDR3 has 13 amino acids. The CDR3 here is CASSLVGSEKLFF. CDR3 DNA sequence: TGTGCCAGCAGTTTGGTGGGCAGCGAAAAACTGTTTTTT.

The rearrangement joins TRBV7-2 to TRBJ2-7; no clear D. V lost 5 bases and J lost 2, with 13 bases in between. Per germline, CDR1 SGHTA and CDR2 FQGNSA. The CDR3 is made up of 14 amino acids. This CDR3 reads CASSPPRRTYEQYF. CDR3 DNA: TGTGCCAGCAGCCCCCCGAGGCGGACCTACGAGCAGTACTTC.

The V call is TRBV28, the J call TRBJ1-2, with D tentatively TRBD1 (6 bases). This CDR3 is built from 11 residues. CDR1 is MDHEN, CDR2 SYDVKM, per germline. V lost 11 bases to trimming and J lost 6 bases, with 13 bases between them. This CDR3 reads CALTGIDGYTF. CDR3 nucleotides: TGTGCCTTAACAGGGATTGATGGCTACACCTTC.

This clone was seen more than once but under ten times. The chain joins TRBV7-2 to TRBJ1-1; TRBD1 agrees at 7 bases. Germline trimming cut 5 bases from V and 11 bases from J; bases unmatched to any gene: 14. There are 14 residues in the CDR3. Per germline, CDR1 SGHTA and CDR2 FQGNSA. The CDR3 DNA reads TGTGCCAGCAGCCCCTCTTGGGACAGAAGTAGGGCTTTCTTT. Its protein product is CASSPSWDRSRAFF.